Below, one T cell receptor (beta chain) is given with its context. This sample stems from a study of blood T cell repertoires in COVID-19. Whole-study context: COVID-19 samples, acute and convalescent, were from the United States, Italy and Spain. T cells, B-cell-depleted T cells, or PBMCs provided the cDNA or gDNA that served as material.

Under the authors' procedure: Researchers report that nucleated cell counts were estimated from reference gene primer amplification. Libraries were prepared by immunoSEQ multiplex PCR; TCRdb keeps only in-frame clonotypes and omits some of them. V and J calls plus clone size are reproduced from that table; the DNA served to infer D and trimming. This table has 250,000 or so clones, 86% appearing once. The specimen was peripheral blood. This receptor was taken from a man between 40 and 49 years old with active or convalescent COVID-19.

The CDR3 sequence: CASSEVQGTEAFF. CDR3 nucleotide sequence: TGTGCCAGCAGTGAAGTACAGGGAACTGAAGCTTTCTTT. This chain connects TRBV6-1 to TRBJ1-1, with D maybe TRBD1 (6 bases). Looked up from germline, CDR1 is MNHNS and CDR2 is SASEGT. Trimming left V 1 base short and J 5 bases short, with 8 bases between. CDR3 length: 13 residues.